The present TCR beta chain was sequenced within a study of T cells in Graves' hyperthyroidism and ophthalmopathy. At the level of the study: Initial diagnosis, before any treatment, was when peripheral blood was collected.

Notes on the study in general: A model of 13 V-J features distinguished ophthalmopathy from stable hyperthyroidism.

Germline V gives CDR1 MNHEY, CDR2 SVGAGI. The CDR3 is made up of 15 amino acids. V was cut by 0 bases and J by 0 bases, with 8 bases left in between. Researchers amplified the TCR beta CDR3 regions from RNA transcripts. Researchers ran a first-round RT-PCR on the TCR CDR3 using the HTBI primer set. Each CDR3 protein gets one entry after TCRdb re-called the multiplex PCR reads with MiXCR. The profile shows 600,000 to 850,000 distinct CDR3 sequences, around 20% of them singletons. There are many counts of this clonotype. Its antigen is as yet unknown. Sequenced: blood. The V gene is TRBV6-5, the J gene TRBJ1-1, with D unclear. The sequence came from a woman aged 45-59 years with Graves' hyperthyroidism that later progressed to Graves' ophthalmopathy. The CDR3 is CASSYSVGVNTEAFF. CDR3 sequence (DNA): TGTGCCAGCAGTTACTCCGTGGGCGTGAACACTGAAGCTTTCTTT.